What follows are 16 T cell receptor beta chains derived from one specimen sequenced in a study of T-cell reconstitution after alpha-beta-depleted transplantation in children (dated by TCRdb to between 2015 and 2016). What the research found in general, with its limitations: The frequencies of hyperexpanded clones fell over the following months, and after one year, T-cell counts and TCRbeta diversity were mostly attributed to newly produced T cells.

Library preparation employed PCR. This sample was sequenced with an Illumina HiSeq 2500. Molecular barcoding was employed in the preparation of TCR libraries, with unique molecular identifiers being used to normalize TCRbeta repertoire quantification. The raw public reads went through TCRdb reprocessing: fastp at Q25, MiXCR clone calling, in-frame beta chains kept. One record per CDR3 amino acid sequence lists the most common genes and DNA. This sample lists about 300,000 distinct CDR3 sequences; just over 7.5% were detected once. Together, the top ten hold approximately 9.1% of the sample. No antigen has been identified for these receptors. What this sample's treatment or condition label stands for: allogeneic hematopoietic cell transplantation with graft depleted of TCRalphabeta T cells and CD19 B cells. The sequencing used peripheral blood, collected 360 days after TCRalphabeta/CD19-depleted stem cell transplant. The receptors were sampled from a female patient under 10 years old who had a stem cell transplant for Fanconi anemia, so the T cells may come from the graft donor.

This clonotype was detected many times. The chain employs TRBV12-3 or TRBV12-4 and TRBJ2-6; possibly TRBD1 or TRBD2 for D (6 bases each). The CDR3 runs to 17 residues. The V and J ends lost 3 bases and 4 bases respectively, with 16 bases between them. The CDR3 bases are TGTGCCAGCAGTTTTTATGATCGGGGGCAGGGGGCCAACGTCCTGACTTTC. This sequence encodes CASSFYDRGQGANVLTF.

This clonotype has just a few counts. V is TRBV7-7 and J is TRBJ2-1; the match to TRBD1 covers 8 bases. V lost 5 bases to trimming and J lost 1 base; unmatched junction nucleotides: 4. Germline V gives CDR1 SSHAT, CDR2 FNYEAQ (reference sequence). The CDR3 contains 15 residues. The CDR3, as DNA: TGTGCCAGCAGCGCGGGACAGGTTTCCTACAATGAGCAGTTCTTC. Its protein product is CASSAGQVSYNEQFF.

This clonotype was detected a few times. The chain is built from TRBV20-1 and TRBJ2-5, with D maybe TRBD2 (6 bases). V was cut by 6 bases and J by 0 bases, with 11 bases left in between. Per the germline V gene, CDR1 is DFQATT and CDR2 is SNEGSKA (reference sequence). The CDR3 spans 13 residues. This CDR3 reads CSAGRGNQETQYF. In nucleotides, the CDR3 is TGCAGTGCCGGACGGGGGAACCAAGAGACCCAGTACTTC.

This clonotype was detected many times. The J gene is TRBJ2-1, the V gene TRBV11-2; TRBD2 matches 13 bases. Trimming took 4 bases from V and 2 from J; bases not matched to a gene: 14. Germline-derived CDR1 and CDR2 are SGHAT and FQNNGV. This CDR3 spans 20 amino acids. CDR3 nucleotides: TGTGCCAGCAGCTGGCCCTGGACTAGCGGGAGACGGAAAACCTACAATGAGCAGTTCTTC. This translates into CASSWPWTSGRRKTYNEQFF.

This clonotype came up a few times. The chain combines TRBV28 with TRBJ2-3, with TRBD2 identical over 14 bases. V trimming: 7 bases; J trimming: 4 bases; junction bases outside the gene matches: 4. Looked up from germline, CDR1 is MDHEN and CDR2 is SYDVKM. This CDR3 has 15 residues. The CDR3 reads CASTLGLAGADTQYF. CDR3 coding DNA: TGTGCCAGCACCCTGGGACTAGCGGGAGCAGATACGCAGTATTTT.

This clonotype was counted at least ten times. V is TRBV6-2 or TRBV6-3 and J is TRBJ1-5, with D possibly being TRBD1 (5 bases). In germline, CDR1 is MNHEY, CDR2 SVGEGT. The V gene lost 5 bases and the J gene lost 6 bases, with 17 bases spanning the gap. The CDR3 loop spans 15 amino acids. DNA for the CDR3: TGTGCCAGCAGTCCCCCGCAGGGTCGGGGTCAGCCCCAGCATTTT. It is translated as CASSPPQGRGQPQHF.

The CDR3 is CATRGSPDQETQYF. CDR3 bases: TGTGCCACCAGAGGTTCTCCGGACCAAGAGACCCAGTACTTC. The chain employs TRBV24-1 and TRBJ2-5; D not resolved. Trimming took off 7 bases at V and 0 bases at J, with 11 bases between the two ends. Germline V gene sequence: CDR1 KGHDR, CDR2 SFDVKD. The CDR3 loop spans 14 amino acids.

This clonotype was counted between two and nine times. This chain joins TRBV7-9 and TRBJ2-3, with TRBD2 matching over 12 bases. Germline V gene sequence: CDR1 SEHNR, CDR2 FQNEAQ (reference sequence). This CDR3 spans 16 amino acids. V shed 6 bases and J 7 bases; nucleotides not matched to a gene: 11. The CDR3 sequence: CASRGRRLAGANTQYF. DNA for the CDR3: TGTGCCAGCAGGGGTCGCCGACTAGCGGGAGCGAATACGCAGTATTTT.

The table lists this clonotype with many counts. The chain is built from TRBV25-1 and TRBJ2-5; 9 bases fit TRBD2. Germline-derived CDR1 and CDR2 are MGHDK and SYGVNS. The ends lost 5 bases at V and 3 bases at J; junction bases unmatched: 10. The CDR3 is 16 residues long. The CDR3 reads CASSYSGGTRKETQYF. The DNA for the CDR3 is TGTGCCAGCAGTTATAGCGGGGGCACCCGAAAAGAGACCCAGTACTTC.

V and J are TRBV7-8 and TRBJ2-7; D not certain. Germline CDR1 reads SGHVS; CDR2 reads FQNEAQ. Trimming stripped 1 base from V and 2 bases from J, with 6 bases between. The CDR3 length is 13 residues. As DNA, the CDR3 is TGTGCCAGCAGCTTAGGGCAGCCCTACGAGCAGTACGTC. The encoded protein is CASSLGQPYEQYV.

This clonotype was counted many times. This chain joins TRBV7-2 and TRBJ2-3, with unresolved D. The CDR3 loop spans 14 amino acids. Germline CDR1 SGHTA, CDR2 FQGNSA. V dropped 1 base and J dropped 2 bases, with 7 bases sitting between them. The DNA for the CDR3 is TGTGCCAGCAGCTTAGTACACCACACAGATACGCAGTATTTT. Its protein product is CASSLVHHTDTQYF.

This chain joins TRBV7-9 and TRBJ2-5; D tentatively reads TRBD1 or TRBD2 (5 bases each). The CDR3 sequence is 17 residues long. V dropped 1 base and J dropped 3 bases, with 18 bases sitting between them. The V gene's germline CDR1 is SEHNR and CDR2 FQNEAQ (reference sequence). The CDR3 DNA reads as TGTGCCAGCAGCTTAGGGTTTTTTAGGGACCCGGAAGAGACCCAGTACTTC. It yields the protein CASSLGFFRDPEETQYF.

This clonotype has at least ten counts. This sequence joins TRBV7-9 and TRBJ2-7, with unresolved D. The CDR3 sequence is 13 residues long. Trimming removed 5 bases from V and 0 bases from J, with 8 bases in between. In germline, CDR1 is SEHNR, CDR2 FQNEAQ (reference sequence). CDR3 protein: CASSRPSSYEQYF. DNA of the CDR3: TGTGCCAGCAGCCGACCAAGCTCCTACGAGCAGTACTTC.

This clonotype appeared many times. The CDR3 sequence is CASSQPRGEAFF. The CDR3 DNA is TGTGCCAGCAGCCAACCGCGGGGGGAAGCTTTCTTT. V gene TRBV4-2 combines with J gene TRBJ1-1; D may be TRBD1 (5 bases). Germline V CDR1 and CDR2: LGHNA, YNFKEQ. The germline V and J ends were trimmed by 2 bases and 8 bases, with 9 bases remaining between them. This CDR3 region has 12 residues.

This clonotype showed up many times. The chain uses TRBV7-2 and TRBJ2-2; 7 positions agree with TRBD1. Germline V gene sequence: CDR1 SGHTA, CDR2 FQGNSA. The CDR3 contains 14 residues. V shed 5 bases and J 8 bases; nucleotides not matched to a gene: 8. CDR3 residues: CASSIRQGWGELFF. Written as DNA, the CDR3 is TGTGCCAGCAGCATACGACAGGGATGGGGGGAGCTGTTTTTT.

The sample holds many counts of this clonotype. The V gene is TRBV5-1, the J gene TRBJ1-1; D remains ambiguous. V lost 2 bases and J 3 bases, leaving 11 bases between the germline ends. In germline, CDR1 is SGHRS, CDR2 YFSETQ. This CDR3 region has 14 residues. Here the CDR3 reads CASSFRDPHTEAFF. For the CDR3, the DNA is TGCGCCAGCAGCTTCCGGGATCCCCACACTGAAGCTTTCTTT.